This passage covers 11 T cell receptor beta chains from one sample sequenced in a study of post-analysis software for immune sequencing data. Overall study findings and caveats: In patients, about 5 TRBV segments were more frequent than in controls, with TRBV5-6, TRBV5-1 and TRBV20-1 among them.

For these TCRs, the target antigens are not known. Prepared TCR beta cDNA libraries contained unique molecular identifiers. Each CDR3 protein is one row after TCRdb ran MiXCR on the PCR reads. The sample lists more than 450,000 distinct CDR3 sequences; 44% were seen once. The sequencing input was blood. These receptors originate from a girl between 10 and 17 years old with multiple sclerosis.

This clonotype was recorded many times. At one of its ends the junction is not consistent with the germline gene, which may arise from a read error. This sequence joins TRBV11-1 and TRBJ1-1, with D maybe TRBD1 (5 bases). Per the germline V gene, CDR1 is SGHAT and CDR2 is FQDESV (reference sequence). CDR3 length equals 13 residues. The CDR3: CASSPGVNAEAFF. DNA of the CDR3: TGTGCCAGCAGCCCGGGGGTGAACGCTGAAGCTTTCTTT.

The chain joins TRBV7-2 to TRBJ2-7, with no clear D. Germline V gene data show CDR1 as SGHTA and CDR2 as FQGNSA. The CDR3 runs 14 residues. Trimming took off 0 bases at V and 7 bases at J, with 13 bases between the two ends. As DNA, the CDR3 is TGTGCCAGCAGCTTAGCTCTACTCTCGACGGAGCAGTACTTC. This translates into CASSLALLSTEQYF.

On this clonotype: The germline gene is not matched at one end of the junction; a read error may be the cause. V is TRBV5-5 and J is TRBJ2-5, with 8 bases aligning to TRBD1. The CDR3 extends over 16 amino acids. The germline V gene encodes CDR1 SGHKS and CDR2 YYEKEE (reference sequence). CDR3 amino acids: CTSSNLPGQALGEQYF. CDR3 DNA: TGTACCAGCAGCAACCTACCGGGACAGGCCCTGGGAGAGCAGTACTTC.

V gene TRBV20-1 combines with J gene TRBJ2-7, with 10 bases fitting TRBD2. V was pared by 1 base and J by 2 bases, with 14 bases of the junction left unmatched. The CDR3 loop spans 18 amino acids. In germline, CDR1 is DFQATT, CDR2 SNEGSKA (reference sequence). CDR3: CSARAPGLAPIPTYEQYF. The CDR3 coding sequence is TGCAGTGCTAGAGCACCGGGACTAGCGCCTATCCCAACCTACGAGCAGTACTTC.

This rearrangement joins TRBV5-1 to TRBJ2-1, with D perhaps matching TRBD2 (6 bases). Per germline, CDR1 SGHRS and CDR2 YFSETQ. With 0 bases removed from V and 9 bases from J, the gap between germline ends came to 13 bases. The CDR3 has 14 amino acids. The CDR3 region has the DNA TGCGCCAGCAGCTTGGCGGGTGGGGGACTTGAGCAGTTCTTC. This gives the protein CASSLAGGGLEQFF.

This clonotype was counted only a few times. The chain carries TRBV5-1 and TRBJ2-1; the match to TRBD1 covers 8 bases. Germline V lookup: CDR1 SGHRS, CDR2 YFSETQ. The CDR3 extends over 20 amino acids. V dropped 4 bases and J dropped 5; count of bases not matched to a gene: 23. CDR3 amino acids: CASSPIRTRRGRTGNNEQFF. Written as DNA, the CDR3 is TGCGCCAGCAGCCCCATCAGGACCCGGCGGGGAAGGACAGGGAACAATGAGCAGTTCTTC.

This chain uses TRBV5-1 with TRBJ1-4, with TRBD1 matching over 9 bases. The CDR3 covers 16 residues. Germline CDR1 and CDR2: SGHRS and YFSETQ. J lost 8 bases, V lost 0 bases, and 8 bases had no gene match. CDR3 nucleotide sequence: TGCGCCAGCAGCTTGGCCCCCGGGACAGGGAGGGAAAAACTGTTTTTT. This gives the protein CASSLAPGTGREKLFF.

The rearrangement joins TRBV10-3 to TRBJ2-7; perhaps TRBD1 as D (6 bases). Germline V gene data show CDR1 as ENHRY and CDR2 as SYGVKD. The CDR3 consists of 15 residues. The germline V and J ends were trimmed by 8 bases and 0 bases, with 17 bases remaining between them. This CDR3 reads CAIGVGAASSYEQYF. The DNA for the CDR3 is TGTGCCATCGGTGTGGGGGCGGCCAGCTCCTACGAGCAGTACTTC.

This clonotype was counted a few times. The chain is built from TRBV7-9 and TRBJ2-1; 12 positions match TRBD2. Germline trimming cut 5 bases from V and 7 bases from J; bases unmatched to any gene: 12. The CDR3 runs to 17 residues. Germline V lookup: CDR1 SEHNR, CDR2 FQNEAQ (reference sequence). The CDR3 DNA is TGTGCCAGCAGCCTTCGGACTAGCGGGGATTTCGGGAATGAGCAGTTCTTC. As protein: CASSLRTSGDFGNEQFF. The whole variable domain, remainder taken from reference TRBV7-9 and TRBJ2-1, is DTGVSQNPRHKITKRGQNVTFRCDPISEHNRLYWYRQTLGQGPEFLTYFQNEAQLEKSRLLSDRFSAERPKGSFSTLEIQRTEQGDSAMYLCASSLRTSGDFGNEQFFGPGTRLTVL.

This clonotype was seen many times. The chain recombines TRBV5-1 with TRBJ2-5, with D hard to call. V was shortened by 3 bases and J by 2 bases, with 8 bases between the two germline ends. The CDR3 spans 13 residues. Germline V lookup: CDR1 SGHRS, CDR2 YFSETQ. The CDR3 bases are TGCGCCAGCAGCTCTCCAGGTCAAGAGACCCAGTACTTC. Translating gives CASSSPGQETQYF.

This CDR3 reads CASSIGTSGGSYEQYF. CDR3 sequence (DNA): TGCGCCAGCAGCATCGGGACTAGCGGGGGCTCCTACGAGCAGTACTTC. The rearrangement joins TRBV5-1 to TRBJ2-7, with 14 bases matching TRBD2. Germline V lookup: CDR1 SGHRS, CDR2 YFSETQ. With 4 bases clipped from V and 0 bases from J, the junction kept 3 bases outside the gene matches. This CDR3 is built from 16 residues.